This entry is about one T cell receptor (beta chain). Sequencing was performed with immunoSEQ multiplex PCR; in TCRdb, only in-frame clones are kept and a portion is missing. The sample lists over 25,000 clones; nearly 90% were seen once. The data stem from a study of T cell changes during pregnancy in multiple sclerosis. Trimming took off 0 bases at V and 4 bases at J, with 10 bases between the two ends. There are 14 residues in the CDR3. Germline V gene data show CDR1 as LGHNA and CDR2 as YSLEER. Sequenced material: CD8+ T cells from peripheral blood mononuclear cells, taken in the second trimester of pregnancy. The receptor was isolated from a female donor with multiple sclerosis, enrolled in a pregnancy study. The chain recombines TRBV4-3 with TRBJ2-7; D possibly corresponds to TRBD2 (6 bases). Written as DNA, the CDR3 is TGCGCCAGCAGCCAAGACGCGGGGCCGTACGAGCAGTACTTC. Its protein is CASSQDAGPYEQYF.